This section outlines one TCR beta chain sequence together with its context. The sample is drawn from a study of shared clonotypes between healthy human individuals. Positively selected for CCR7, the CD45RO-negative cells used as naive CD8 cells excluded terminally differentiated effector memory CD45RA+ cells. This CDR3 has 15 amino acids. V was clipped by 3 bases and J by 8 bases; unmatched bases: 10. Germline values: CDR1 ENHRY, CDR2 SYGVKD. The genomic DNA of each subset was split evenly across several immunoSEQ plates. This table comes from immunoSEQ multiplex PCR, and its TCRdb copy is limited to in-frame clones, with some not included. This sample has some 2.1 million clones, with approximately 94% found just once.

The sample was naive CD8+ T cells sorted from blood. The clonotype originates from a man younger than 30 in good health. This chain joins TRBV10-3 and TRBJ1-2; TRBD1 matches 9 bases. The CDR3 protein is CAISDPGQGSGGYTF. CDR3 in DNA: TGTGCCATCAGTGACCCGGGACAGGGAAGCGGGGGCTACACCTTC.